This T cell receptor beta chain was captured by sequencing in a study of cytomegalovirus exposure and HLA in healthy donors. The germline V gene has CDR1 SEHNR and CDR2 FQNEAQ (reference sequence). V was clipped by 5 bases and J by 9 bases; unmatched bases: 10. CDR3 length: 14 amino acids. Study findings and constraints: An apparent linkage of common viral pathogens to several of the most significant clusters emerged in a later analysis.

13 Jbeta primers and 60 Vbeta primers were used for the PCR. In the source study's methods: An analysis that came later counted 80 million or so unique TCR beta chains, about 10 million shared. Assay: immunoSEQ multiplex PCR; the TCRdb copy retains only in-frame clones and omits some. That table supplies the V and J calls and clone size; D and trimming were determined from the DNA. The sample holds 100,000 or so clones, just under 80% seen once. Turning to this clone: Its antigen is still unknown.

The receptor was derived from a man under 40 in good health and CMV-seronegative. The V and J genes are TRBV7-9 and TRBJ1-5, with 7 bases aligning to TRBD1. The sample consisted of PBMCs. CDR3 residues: CASSLGQLNGPQHF. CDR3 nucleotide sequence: TGTGCCAGCAGCCTGGGACAGCTAAATGGGCCCCAGCATTTT.